These T cell receptor beta chains were read from a single sample in a study of blood T cell repertoires in COVID-19. Libraries were prepared by immunoSEQ multiplex PCR; TCRdb keeps only in-frame clonotypes and omits some of them. The sample includes 110,000 or so clones, 75% to 90% of them seen just once. The material sequenced was peripheral blood. These receptors came from a woman aged 55-75 years with acute or convalescent COVID-19. The CDR3 runs from the conserved cysteine through the conserved F or W. Each record gives: D gene, clone size, V gene, J gene, CDR3 DNA, CDR3 protein. A D gene is named only where the DNA matches it firmly. Clone size is given for some rows only: seen once, a few or many times, or a class if the clone is expanded.

TRBD1	-	TRBV2	TRBJ1-6	TGTGCCAGCAGGACTGACAGGGCCCGAAATAATTCACCCCTCCACTTT	CASRTDRARNNSPLHF
TRBD1	few	TRBV5-6	TRBJ2-7	TGTGCCAGCAGCTTGGGAGGGACAGGGGTGAGAGAGCAGTACTTC	CASSLGGTGVREQYF
-	-	TRBV3-1/TRBV3-2	TRBJ2-5	TGTGCCAGCAGCCAGTCCGGGGTTAGGGAGACCCAGTACTTC	CASSQSGVRETQYF
TRBD2	-	TRBV27	TRBJ2-2	TGTGCCAGCAGTTTCGGGACTAGCGGCACCGGGGAGCTGTTTTTT	CASSFGTSGTGELFF
-	-	TRBV5-1	TRBJ2-2	TGCGCCAGCAACCCCGGGAACACCGGGGAGCTGTTTTTT	CASNPGNTGELFF
-	-	TRBV4-3	TRBJ1-1	TGCGCCAGCAGTCAAACAGTGGGGGGTGGGACTGAAGCTTTCTTT	CASSQTVGGGTEAFF
-	few	TRBV4-1	TRBJ1-2	TGCGCCAGCAGCCAAGAGACGGGCTATGGCTACACCTTC	CASSQETGYGYTF
-	-	TRBV19	TRBJ2-2	TGTGCCAGTAGTGCAAGGAGGAACACCGGGGAGCTGTTTTTT	CASSARRNTGELFF
-	-	TRBV30	TRBJ1-1	TGTGCCTGGAGTAACAGGGCTGAAGCTTTCTTT	CAWSNRAEAFF
TRBD2	-	TRBV5-4	TRBJ2-1	TGTGCCAGCCGTAGCGGGAACAATGAGCAGTTCTTC	CASRSGNNEQFF
-	-	TRBV29-1	TRBJ1-3	TGCAGCGTTACCTCGGGAGGGGAGGCAAAGGGTCCTGGAAACACCATATATTTT	CSVTSGGEAKGPGNTIYF
-	-	TRBV6-1	TRBJ1-2	TGTGCCAGCAGTGAACAGCGGACCTATGGCTACACCTTC	CASSEQRTYGYTF
-	-	TRBV6-5	TRBJ2-7	TGTGCCAGCAGTTGGACAGTAGGCTACGAGCAGTACTTC	CASSWTVGYEQYF
-	-	TRBV28	TRBJ1-1	TGTGCCAGCAGTTTTTTTTCGGGGACTGAAGCTTTCTTT	CASSFFSGTEAFF
-	-	TRBV5-1	TRBJ2-1	TGCGCCAGCAGCTTGTTCTGGGGAGGTACCTACAATGAGCAGTTCTTC	CASSLFWGGTYNEQFF
TRBD2	-	TRBV2	TRBJ2-1	TGTGCCAGCAGCGGGGGGACCTACAATGAGCAGTTCTTC	CASSGGTYNEQFF
-	-	TRBV27	TRBJ2-1	TGTGCCAGCAGTTTATCGGAGGGGGGGGGCTCCTACAATGAGCAGTTCTTC	CASSLSEGGGSYNEQFF
TRBD1	-	TRBV29-1	TRBJ2-2	TGCAGCGCCGATGGGGGACAGGAGAACACCGGGGAGCTGTTTTTT	CSADGGQENTGELFF
TRBD1	-	TRBV6-2/TRBV6-3	TRBJ2-3	TGTGCCAGCAGGCCTCCGGGACACAGGGGAGATACGCAGTATTTT	CASRPPGHRGDTQYF
-	once	TRBV18	TRBJ2-3	TGTGCCAGCTCACCACCTGCAGGCACAGATACGCAGTATTTT	CASSPPAGTDTQYF
-	-	TRBV2	TRBJ1-2	TGTGCCAGCAGTGCGGGGGTGACTTATGGCTACACCTTC	CASSAGVTYGYTF
TRBD2	-	TRBV10-3	TRBJ2-7	TGTGCCTCTTCGGGGAGGGGAGCCTACGAGCAGTACTTC	CASSGRGAYEQYF
-	-	TRBV4-3	TRBJ2-2	TGCGCCAGCAGCCAACTAGGGGGATCCGGGGAGCTGTTTTTT	CASSQLGGSGELFF
-	few	TRBV12-3/TRBV12-4	TRBJ1-2	TGTGCCAGCACGGGGGGCTATGGCTACACCTTC	CASTGGYGYTF
-	-	TRBV19	TRBJ1-6	TGTGCCAGTAGTATAGGCGGGAATAATTCACCCCTCCACTTT	CASSIGGNNSPLHF
-	-	TRBV30	TRBJ1-2	TGTGCCTGGGGAGGCAGGAAGGAGGATGGCTACACCTTC	CAWGGRKEDGYTF
-	-	TRBV15	TRBJ2-1	TGTGCCACCAGCAGGGGGTACGGGGGAAGCTCCTACAATGAGCAGTTCTTC	CATSRGYGGSSYNEQFF
-	once	TRBV3-1/TRBV3-2	TRBJ2-1	TGTGCCAGCAGCCAGTGGGGGGGGCGCACGGGCAATGAGCAGTTCTTC	CASSQWGGRTGNEQFF
-	-	TRBV28	TRBJ2-7	TGTGCCAGCAGTGGAAGACTGACCTCGTACGAGCAGTACTTC	CASSGRLTSYEQYF
-	-	TRBV19	TRBJ1-4	TGTGCCAGTAGCCGCGCACCGACTAATGAAAAACTGTTTTTT	CASSRAPTNEKLFF
TRBD2	-	TRBV2	TRBJ2-5	TGTGCCAGCAGACGGGATAGCGGGGGGGCAGGGGAGACCCAGTACTTC	CASRRDSGGAGETQYF
TRBD2	few	TRBV2	TRBJ2-5	TGTGCCAGCAAGGATCAGCGGGATCAAGAGACCCAGTACTTC	CASKDQRDQETQYF
-	-	TRBV18	TRBJ2-3	TGTGCCAGCTCACCATCGGCCATGAGGGTAGATACGCAGTATTTT	CASSPSAMRVDTQYF
-	-	TRBV7-6	TRBJ2-6	TGTGCCAGCAGCCGCACATTGTACAGCTCCTACTCTGGGGCCAACGTCCTGACTTTC	CASSRTLYSSYSGANVLTF
TRBD2	-	TRBV4-3	TRBJ2-1	TGCGCCAGCAGCCAGACTAGCGGATACAATGAGCAGTTCTTC	CASSQTSGYNEQFF
TRBD1	-	TRBV6-1	TRBJ1-5	TGTGCCAGCAGTGATGCAGGGGGCGGAAGGCAGCCCCAGCATTTT	CASSDAGGGRQPQHF
-	few	TRBV18	TRBJ2-7	TGTGCCAGCTCACCGGGAGCCCAGACGAAGCAGTACTTC	CASSPGAQTKQYF
-	many	TRBV6-5	TRBJ2-6	TGTGCCAGCACGAATGATCAGGCTGGGGCCAACGTCCTGACTTTC	CASTNDQAGANVLTF
-	once	TRBV5-8	TRBJ1-5	TGTGCCAGCAACCGGGGACGGGGAGGGTTTCAGCCCCAGCATTTT	CASNRGRGGFQPQHF
-	-	TRBV11-2	TRBJ2-3	TGTGCCAGCAGCCTCCGCTTTCGGGCTAGCCCAGATACGCAGTATTTT	CASSLRFRASPDTQYF
-	-	TRBV2	TRBJ1-5	TGTGCCAGCAGTGATCCAGATCAGCCCCAGCATTTT	CASSDPDQPQHF
TRBD2	once	TRBV5-1	TRBJ2-3	TGCGCCAGCAGGCCACTAGCGGGGGTCACAGATACGCAGTATTTT	CASRPLAGVTDTQYF
-	-	TRBV2	TRBJ1-3	TGTGCCAGCAGGGTCCAGGGTGAAGTATCTGGAAACACCATATATTTT	CASRVQGEVSGNTIYF
TRBD1	-	TRBV5-1	TRBJ1-1	TGCGCCAGCAGCTGGGGGACAGGGAACACTGAAGCTTTCTTT	CASSWGTGNTEAFF
TRBD2	-	TRBV3-1/TRBV3-2	TRBJ2-2	TGTGCCAGCAGCCTGGGACTAGCGGGAGGGCACGGGGAGCTGTTTTTT	CASSLGLAGGHGELFF
-	-	TRBV27	TRBJ1-1	TGTGCCAGCAGTTTGGAGCCGAACACTGAAGCTTTCTTT	CASSLEPNTEAFF
TRBD2	once	TRBV4-1	TRBJ2-1	TGCGCCAGCAGCCAGCCAAGCGGGAGGGCCGAGTCCTACAATGAGCAGTTCTTC	CASSQPSGRAESYNEQFF
TRBD1	-	TRBV28	TRBJ1-3	TGTGCCAGCAGCCCGGGACAGGGCTGGGGAAACACCATATATTTT	CASSPGQGWGNTIYF
-	few	TRBV6-2/TRBV6-3	TRBJ2-7	TGTGCCAGCAGTTTAAGGGAGAAGCAGTACTTC	CASSLREKQYF
-	once	TRBV18	TRBJ1-2	TGTGCCAGCTCACCTACTCGTACCGAGGGGGTAAGCTACACCTTC	CASSPTRTEGVSYTF
-	-	TRBV11-2	TRBJ1-4	TGTGCCACCGGGGAAAAACTGTTTTTT	CATGEKLFF
-	-	TRBV27	TRBJ1-3	TGTGCCAGCAGTTCACAGGGCTCTGGAAACACCATATATTTT	CASSSQGSGNTIYF
-	-	TRBV18	TRBJ2-2	TGTGCCAGCTCACCAACCGGTACAGGGACGAACACCGGGGAGCTGTTTTTT	CASSPTGTGTNTGELFF
-	-	TRBV27	TRBJ2-1	TGTGCCAGCAGTTTACAGCGACAGTTACACAATGAGCAGTTCTTC	CASSLQRQLHNEQFF
-	-	TRBV24-1	TRBJ2-5	TGTGCCACCAGTGGCGTCTTCGGGACCCAGTACTTC	CATSGVFGTQYF
-	-	TRBV30	TRBJ1-6	TGTGCCTGGAGTGTGACAGGAAGGATGCCACCCCCCCACTTT	CAWSVTGRMPPPHF
-	-	TRBV7-3	TRBJ1-1	TGTGCCAGCAGCTCACCTCTTGTGGGGGCCACTGAAGCTTTCTTT	CASSSPLVGATEAFF
TRBD2	-	TRBV27	TRBJ2-2	TGTGCCACTGGCGGGACTAGCGGGAGCTGGGACACCGGGGAGCTGTTTTTT	CATGGTSGSWDTGELFF